The sequence of this TCR beta chain was determined in a study of OX40 agonist ivuxolimab in advanced cancers. Study background: A history of anti-PD-1, anti-PD-L1 or anti-CTLA-4 therapy was acceptable, and 40% had some. Three dose-escalation patients had partial responses: one with hepatocellular carcinoma and two with cutaneous melanoma. Study results and caveats: Researchers report that CD8+ T cells had, on average, more expanded clones than CD4+.

The data were produced by immunoSEQ multiplex PCR, yet TCRdb's version contains in-frame clones alone and is incomplete. Among about 80,000 clones listed, 92% were seen once. The V gene's germline CDR1 is SGHNT and CDR2 YYREEE (reference sequence). With 4 bases clipped from V and 3 bases from J, the junction kept 7 bases outside the gene matches. The CDR3 length is 15 residues. About this clone: Its antigen is undetermined.

The sequence derives from an adult with an advanced solid tumor such as melanoma, head and neck, liver or kidney cancer. The chain carries TRBV5-4 and TRBJ2-7, with TRBD2 identical over 10 bases. This specimen consisted of CD4+ or CD8+ T cells sorted from blood, obtained in a trial of the OX40 agonist ivuxolimab. The CDR3 bases are TGTGCCAGCAGCCCCCAGCGGGGGGGCCTCTACGAGCAGTACTTC. Amino acids: CASSPQRGGLYEQYF.